What follows is one TCR beta chain and its context. The antigen is unknown. This specimen comes from a study of response to subunit inactivated influenza vaccine. Regarding the study as a whole: Authors proposed each seasonal influenza vaccination draws in few new T cells.

From the RT-PCR reads, TCRdb called clonotypes with MiXCR, one entry per CDR3 protein. The profile covers some 300,000 distinct CDR3 sequences, with 20% to 25% appearing a single time and about 9.4% taken by the ten largest. CDR1 SGHTS and CDR2 YDEGEE come from the germline V gene. The V end was cut by 3 bases, the J end by 8 bases, with 20 bases between. The CDR3 length is 15 residues. This specimen was PBMCs from blood, taken approximately 20 months after vaccination. The chain has TRBV5-8 and TRBJ1-2, with TRBD1 as a possible D gene (5 bases). The sequence was collected from a man in his fifties or sixties who received an inactivated influenza vaccine. CDR3 residues: CASSSDPTRGIGYTF. The CDR3 nucleotides are TGTGCCAGCAGCTCGGATCCTACGAGGGGCATCGGCTACACCTTC.